One sample yielded the 30 T cell receptor beta chains listed below, sequenced in a study of beta chain features in type 1 diabetes (dated by TCRdb to the late 2010s). The library relied on the immunoSEQ multiplex PCR assay. The High Capacity cDNA Reverse Transcription Kit was used to reverse transcribe all of the isolated RNA, meaning that expressed TCRB transcripts were what got sequenced. Imported from immuneACCESS, the table was reduced by TCRdb to in-frame sequences with V and J called. These copies leave out some clones; in studies compared against another copy, an unresolved V gene accounts for under half, and the cause of the remainder is not known. The sample profile shows 300,000 or so clones; roughly 8% of them were found once. The ten largest make up less than 0.45% of the sample. Specimen: central memory CD4+ T cells from blood. All receptors come from a woman younger than 30 in good health.

Only a few counts were recorded for this clone. The V gene is TRBV10-2, the J gene TRBJ1-1, with D maybe TRBD1 (5 bases). The germline V gene encodes CDR1 WSHSY and CDR2 SAAADI. The V gene lost 8 bases and the J gene lost 4 bases, with 17 bases spanning the gap. This CDR3 contains 14 residues. CDR3 region: CASVFTAGSTEAFF. The CDR3 bases are TGCGCCAGCGTCTTCACGGCAGGGTCCACTGAAGCTTTCTTT.

The chain combines TRBV4-1 with TRBJ2-1; 8 nucleotides match TRBD2. With V trimmed by 6 bases and J by 8 bases, 9 bases remained unmatched. Germline V gives CDR1 MGHRA, CDR2 YSYEKL. There are 14 residues in the CDR3. CDR3 loop: CASRRAGGTDEQFF. The CDR3 DNA reads as TGCGCCAGCAGGCGGGCGGGAGGAACTGATGAGCAGTTCTTC.

This clone showed up just a few times. The gene calls are TRBV7-9 and TRBJ2-7; D gene unclear. This CDR3 is 12 amino acids long. Germline loops: CDR1 SEHNR, CDR2 FQNEAQ (reference sequence). Trimming cost V 4 bases and J 6 bases, with 10 bases left between them. The CDR3 DNA is TGTGCCAGCAGCTATCCGTTGGGCGAGCAGTACTTC. Protein sequence: CASSYPLGEQYF.

The chain links TRBV15 to TRBJ2-5; D remains ambiguous. Trimming cost V 5 bases and J 4 bases, with 5 bases left between them. The CDR3 has 11 residues. Germline loops: CDR1 LNHNV, CDR2 YYDKDF (reference sequence). The CDR3 region has the DNA TGTGCCACCAGCTCTGCAGAGACCCAGTACTTC. Translating it yields CATSSAETQYF.

V and J are TRBV6-5 and TRBJ2-2; D tentatively fits TRBD1 or TRBD2 (5 bases each). Germline-derived CDR1 and CDR2 are MNHEY and SVGAGI. Trimming took off 6 bases at V and 6 bases at J, with 11 bases between the two ends. The CDR3 is made up of 13 amino acids. CDR3 DNA: TGTGCCAGCAGCTCGGTGGGGGCCGGGGAGCTGTTTTTT. Translating gives CASSSVGAGELFF.

This clone was counted a few times. The chain combines TRBV6-6 with TRBJ2-7; 10 bases map to TRBD1. The ends lost 6 bases at V and 7 bases at J; junction bases unmatched: 9. CDR3 length: 14 residues. Germline assignment: CDR1 MNHNY and CDR2 SVGAGI (reference sequence). In nucleotides, the CDR3 is TGTGCCAGCAGCCCGGGACAGGGGTCGAGTGAGCAGTACTTC. It specifies CASSPGQGSSEQYF.

The rearrangement joins TRBV6-6 to TRBJ1-1; the D is unclear. Trimming removed 2 bases from V and 0 bases from J, with 4 bases in between. The length of the CDR3 is 13 residues. Germline V gives CDR1 MNHNY, CDR2 SVGAGI (reference sequence). CDR3 sequence: CASSYGMNTEAFF. The CDR3 nucleotides read TGTGCCAGCAGTTACGGTATGAACACTGAAGCTTTCTTT.

The V and J genes are TRBV6-5 and TRBJ2-5; D is uncertain. The germline CDR1 and CDR2 sequences are MNHEY and SVGAGI. V lost 2 bases to trimming and J lost 2 bases, with 12 bases between them. The CDR3 runs 15 residues. The CDR3 spells CASSYNGHQQETQYF. The CDR3 DNA is TGTGCCAGCAGTTACAATGGCCACCAACAAGAGACCCAGTACTTC.

CDR3 loop: CASSFPGGSYEQYF. CDR3 nucleotides: TGTGCCAGCAGCTTCCCGGGGGGATCTTACGAGCAGTACTTC. The V and J genes are TRBV7-9 and TRBJ2-7; 7 nucleotides match TRBD2. Germline V CDR1 and CDR2: SEHNR, FQNEAQ (reference sequence). V lost 3 bases and J lost 4; bases outside the gene matches: 6. There are 14 residues in the CDR3.

The chain couples TRBV5-1 to TRBJ2-4, with 7 bases identical to TRBD2. V shed 2 bases and J 8 bases; nucleotides not matched to a gene: 10. Per the germline V gene, CDR1 is SGHRS and CDR2 is YFSETQ. This CDR3 is 15 amino acids long. The CDR3 DNA sequence: TGCGCCAGCAGCTTACACGGGAGGAACCAAGACATTCAGTACTTC. It is translated as CASSLHGRNQDIQYF.

V gene TRBV7-2 combines with J gene TRBJ2-1; 10 bases line up with TRBD2. CDR1 and CDR2 (germline): SGHTA, FQGNSA. V shed 1 base and J 7 bases; nucleotides not matched to a gene: 7. The CDR3 covers 16 residues. This CDR3 reads CASSLGLGLARNEQFF. CDR3 bases: TGTGCCAGCAGCTTAGGTCTGGGACTAGCGAGGAATGAGCAGTTCTTC.

The chain is built from TRBV4-2 and TRBJ2-5; D ambiguous. The CDR3 covers 16 residues. V was cut by 0 bases and J by 1 base, with 12 bases left in between. The germline gives CDR1 LGHNA, CDR2 YNFKEQ. This CDR3 is CASSQELMGSQETQYF. The CDR3 nucleotides are TGTGCCAGCAGCCAAGAATTGATGGGGTCCCAAGAGACCCAGTACTTC.

This clone came up a few times. V usage is TRBV4-3 and J usage is TRBJ2-1; no definite D call. This CDR3 contains 16 residues. The V gene lost 0 bases and the J gene lost 0 bases, with 9 bases spanning the gap. CDR1 is LGHNA, CDR2 YSLEER, per germline. Here the CDR3 reads CASSQDVLGSYNEQFF. Here the CDR3 DNA reads TGCGCCAGCAGCCAAGATGTACTGGGCTCCTACAATGAGCAGTTCTTC.

This clone has a handful of counts. The chain employs TRBV28 and TRBJ2-5; D may correspond to TRBD1 or TRBD2 (6 bases each). The V end lost 3 bases, the J end lost 7 bases, and 15 bases lay between the germline ends. Germline V gene lookup returns CDR1 MDHEN and CDR2 SYDVKM. CDR3 length equals 14 residues. The CDR3 is CASSLLQGTGTQYF. Here the CDR3 DNA reads TGTGCCAGCAGTTTGCTCCAGGGGACTGGGACCCAGTACTTC.

This clone was seen more than once but under ten times. The V call is TRBV7-9, the J call TRBJ2-3; 10 bases match TRBD2. The CDR3 covers 15 residues. After removal of 1 base from V and 3 bases from J, the junction contained 1 base not matched to a gene. CDR1 and CDR2 (germline): SEHNR, FQNEAQ (reference sequence). The CDR3 DNA follows: TGTGCCAGCAGCTTAGTAGCGGGAGGTACAGATACGCAGTATTTT. This encodes CASSLVAGGTDTQYF.

The rearrangement uses TRBV4-1 and TRBJ1-1, with unresolved D. The V end lost 1 base, the J end lost 1 base, and 7 bases lay between the germline ends. The CDR3 totals 14 residues. CDR1 is MGHRA and CDR2 is YSYEKL in the germline V gene. CDR3 nucleotide sequence: TGCGCCAGCAGCCAAGGAAACAAGAACACTGAAGCTTTCTTT. It is translated as CASSQGNKNTEAFF.

This clone was seen a handful of times. The chain combines TRBV11-1 with TRBJ1-1; 8 bases are shared with TRBD1. Germline CDR1 SGHAT, CDR2 FQDESV (reference sequence). The ends lost 2 bases at V and 10 bases at J; junction bases unmatched: 6. This CDR3 contains 13 residues. CDR3 sequence reads: CASSLPGGSGAFF. The CDR3 nucleotides are TGTGCCAGCAGCTTACCAGGGGGCTCGGGAGCTTTCTTT.

The J gene is TRBJ1-4, the V gene TRBV28; D is unresolved. The ends were cut back, 2 bases at V and 10 bases at J, with 14 bases in the middle. CDR1 MDHEN and CDR2 SYDVKM come from the germline V gene. The CDR3 is made up of 14 amino acids. The CDR3, as DNA: TGTGCCAGCAGTTTAGATAGAGATCTCGGAAAACTGTTTTTT. Its protein product is CASSLDRDLGKLFF.

J is TRBJ2-5 and V is TRBV9; TRBD2 aligns across 7 bases. Germline-derived CDR1 and CDR2 are SGDLS and YYNGEE. This CDR3 contains 14 residues. V lost 0 bases, J lost 5 bases, and 4 bases stayed unmatched. CDR3 residues: CASSVGQGGETQYF. The CDR3 bases are TGTGCCAGCAGCGTAGGTCAGGGAGGGGAGACCCAGTACTTC.

This clone was seen a handful of times. The rearrangement uses TRBV6-1 and TRBJ1-5; the match to TRBD1 covers 10 bases. With 2 bases clipped from V and 5 bases from J, the junction kept 6 bases outside the gene matches. Germline V gives CDR1 MNHNS, CDR2 SASEGT. This CDR3 comprises 16 residues. The CDR3 protein is CASSEIGTGADQPQHF. The CDR3 DNA is TGTGCCAGCAGTGAAATTGGGACAGGGGCCGATCAGCCCCAGCATTTT.

This chain links TRBV4-1 with TRBJ2-1, with D perhaps TRBD2 (6 bases). Germline V gives CDR1 MGHRA, CDR2 YSYEKL. V lost 3 bases to trimming and J lost 4 bases, with 16 bases between them. The CDR3 runs to 16 residues. CDR3 amino acids: CASSHATSFGYNEQFF. The DNA for the CDR3 is TGCGCCAGCAGCCACGCCACTAGCTTCGGTTACAATGAGCAGTTCTTC.

This clone was detected many times. The chain's CDR3 is CASSEAYRVVETQYF. CDR3 coding DNA: TGTGCCAGCAGTGAAGCATACAGGGTGGTGGAGACCCAGTACTTC. The genes are TRBV6-1 and TRBJ2-5; a possible D gene is TRBD1 (6 bases). The CDR3 length is 15 residues. CDR1 MNHNS and CDR2 SASEGT come from the germline V gene. Deletions cut 0 bases from V and 5 bases from J, with 13 bases between.

Note on this clone: At one boundary the junction diverges from the germline segment, which might be a read error. This sequence joins TRBV7-8 and TRBJ2-7; weak D call: TRBD2 (6 bases). This CDR3 has 17 amino acids. Germline CDR1 and CDR2: SGHVS and FQNEAQ. In DNA, the CDR3 is TGTGCCAGCAGTTTAGGCGCGTCCGGGACTCTTAACTACGAGCAGTACTTC. Protein: CASSLGASGTLNYEQYF.

This clone turned up a few times. The V and J genes are TRBV5-4 and TRBJ2-3; no clear D gene. The germline gives CDR1 SGHNT, CDR2 YYREEE (reference sequence). The CDR3 extends over 12 amino acids. The V gene lost 0 bases and the J gene lost 4 bases, with 3 bases spanning the gap. The CDR3 region has the DNA TGTGCCAGCAGCTTGGTGGCAGATACGCAGTATTTT. Translating gives CASSLVADTQYF.

This clone was counted only a few times. The chain carries TRBV7-9 and TRBJ1-3; D is unresolved. CDR1 and CDR2 (germline): SEHNR, FQNEAQ (reference sequence). Trimming cost V 8 bases and J 1 base, with 12 bases left between them. The CDR3 covers 14 residues. This CDR3 is CASRESGSGNTIYF. CDR3 nucleotide sequence: TGTGCCAGCCGAGAATCGGGGTCTGGAAACACCATATATTTT. The variable domain in full, completed from reference TRBV7-9 and TRBJ1-3, reads DTGVSQNPRHKITKRGQNVTFRCDPISEHNRLYWYRQTLGQGPEFLTYFQNEAQLEKSRLLSDRFSAERPKGSFSTLEIQRTEQGDSAMYLCASRESGSGNTIYFGEGSWLTVV.

This clone showed up many times. The same CDR3 is also encoded by other DNA sequences in this sample. This chain uses TRBV7-2 with TRBJ2-5; 9 bases fit TRBD2. In germline, CDR1 is SGHTA, CDR2 FQGNSA. Trimming at V came to 5 bases and at J to 5 bases, leaving 6 bases not matched to a gene. CDR3 length: 14 residues. CDR3 sequence reads: CASSLSGSRETQYF. The CDR3 DNA reads as TGTGCCAGCAGCCTTAGCGGGAGCCGGGAGACCCAGTACTTC.

The chain uses TRBV5-6 and TRBJ1-2; D remains ambiguous. The germline V and J ends were trimmed by 0 bases and 8 bases, with 11 bases remaining between them. There are 13 residues in the CDR3. Germline V gene data show CDR1 as SGHDT and CDR2 as YYEEEE. The CDR3 is CASSLVGENGYTF. The CDR3 DNA reads as TGTGCCAGCAGCTTGGTAGGAGAGAACGGCTACACCTTC.

This clone has more than one count but fewer than ten. V is TRBV4-3 and J is TRBJ1-5; 11 nucleotides agree with TRBD1. This CDR3 region has 19 residues. The germline gives CDR1 LGHNA, CDR2 YSLEER. After removal of 0 bases from V and 7 bases from J, the junction contained 14 bases not matched to a gene. The CDR3 region is CASSQDHRTGGARGQPQHF. The CDR3 DNA reads as TGCGCCAGCAGCCAAGATCATAGGACAGGGGGCGCCCGGGGCCAGCCCCAGCATTTT.

A few counts support this clone. This sequence joins TRBV18 and TRBJ1-2, with 7 bases matching TRBD1. This CDR3 comprises 15 residues. Trimming took 3 bases from V and 6 from J; bases not matched to a gene: 10. The germline V gene has CDR1 KGHSH and CDR2 LQKENI. CDR3 nucleotides: TGTGCCAGCTCACCGTTATCTGGGACAGACGATGGCTACACCTTC. Protein sequence: CASSPLSGTDDGYTF.

This clone was counted between two and nine times. The chain is built from TRBV15 and TRBJ1-2; TRBD1 matches at 8 bases. V lost 0 bases to trimming and J lost 6 bases; unmatched junction nucleotides: 12. From germline, CDR1 is LNHNV and CDR2 YYDKDF (reference sequence). The CDR3 has 17 amino acids. The CDR3 nucleotides read TGTGCCACCAGCAGAGATTTAATGGAGGCCAGGGGGCATGGCTACACCTTC. Translating gives CATSRDLMEARGHGYTF.